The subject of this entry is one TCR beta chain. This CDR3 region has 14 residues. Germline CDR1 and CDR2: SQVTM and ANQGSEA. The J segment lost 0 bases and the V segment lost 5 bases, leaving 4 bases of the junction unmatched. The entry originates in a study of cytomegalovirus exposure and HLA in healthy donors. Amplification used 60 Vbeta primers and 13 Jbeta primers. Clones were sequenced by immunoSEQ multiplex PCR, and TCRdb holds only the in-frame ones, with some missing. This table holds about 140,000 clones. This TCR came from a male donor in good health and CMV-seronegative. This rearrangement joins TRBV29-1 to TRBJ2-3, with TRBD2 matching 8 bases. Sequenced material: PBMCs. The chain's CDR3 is CSVPTSDSTDTQYF. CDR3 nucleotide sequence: TGCAGCGTTCCGACTAGCGACAGCACAGATACGCAGTATTTT.